The entry below describes one T cell receptor (beta chain). The specificity of this receptor is unknown. Compared with germline, one end of the junction differs, possibly owing to a read error. The library was generated by 5' RACE. Reads for this sample came from an Illumina HiSeq 2500. A second roughly 7 to 12 cycle PCR used a sample-barcoded 5' primer and a J-beta primer mix. A template-switch 5' adaptor carrying 12 random nucleotides introduced a unique molecular identifier onto each TCR beta cDNA molecule. Each sample yielded at least 3 million CDR3-containing paired-end reads. First-strand cDNA was synthesized from all RNA with the Mint cDNA synthesis kit, primed by a TRBC-specific oligonucleotide. After uracil-DNA glycosylase treatment, a first 18-cycle PCR used universal primers M1SS and BC2_uni_R on all cDNA. Concerning the study's data processing: Normalization of each sample was performed by random selection of 1 million high-quality reads, each carrying a distinct molecular identifier. Reads with shared molecular identifiers were discarded instead of being binned into consensus sequences. MiTCR, run with a Q25 quality threshold and the strictest error-elimination algorithm, handled CDR3 identification, clonotype clustering and error correction. A nonparametric unseen species model with Euler transformation was used to estimate lower-bound total TCR beta diversity. The public reads were run again by TCRdb, first through fastp at Q25 and then through MiXCR, and only productive beta chains were kept. Rows with one shared CDR3 protein collapse into an entry with the most common genes and DNA. The V and J calls come from TCRdb's annotation, not from the publication. Within this sample are fewer than 1 million distinct CDR3 sequences, with under 55% of them counted one time only. Around 21% of the sample lies in the top ten.

This entry is derived from a study of blood T cells in healthy people across ages (dated by TCRdb to the mid-2010s). With respect to the entire study: In model experiments, roughly one uniquely barcoded TCR beta cDNA molecule per two T cells was captured by template switching. To avoid experimental bias, donors of different ages were spread randomly across the sequencing lanes. To track age-related changes in TCR beta repertoire diversity, the study relied on deep sequencing normalized with unique cDNA molecular identifiers. For two donors (one aged 18 to 29 and one aged 80 or older), the study analyzed two additional independent replicas of 1 million unique cDNA reads from the same blood draw. Donors were grouped into four age groups: young (average approximately 15 years), middle-aged (over 35), aged (around 62) and long-lived (approximately 82). Study-wide conclusions, independent of this receptor: Bulk unsorted PBMC profiling prevented conclusive comparison of naive and antigen-experienced compartments. The CMV infection status of donors was not known, potentially confounding age-related changes in expanded clonotypes. The percentage of naive T cells measured by flow cytometry correlated strongly with observed TCR beta diversity. Observed TCR beta diversity per million T cells fell roughly linearly with age, and a significant reduction was already apparent by age approximately 40. Compared with the aged group, more naive CD4+ T cells, fewer expanded clones and increased TCR diversity were shown by the long-lived group, suggesting age selection. Estimates of total diversity based on one million sequenced T cells were regarded as lower bounds and as underestimates.

The cysteine opens and the phenylalanine closes a CDR3 of 17 amino acids. The DNA shown is the 51-base CDR3, in frame from base 1. According to the germline V gene, CDR1 reads SQVTM and CDR2 reads ANQGSEA. Systemically healthy Caucasian individuals from Russia, 39 in total and aged about 6 to 100 years, were included as donors. Ten milliliters of peripheral blood were drawn from each donor into EDTA-treated Vacutainer tubes. Ficoll-Paque density-gradient centrifugation was used to isolate PBMCs, with at least 7 million obtained per sample. Total RNA, at least 6 micrograms per sample, was extracted from PBMCs with Trizol reagent. The percentages of naive CD45RAhigh/CD27high T cells were determined by flow cytometry on a PBMC aliquot from every donor.

The origin of this receptor is a man aged 55 to 70 in good health. Material: blood. The chain is encoded by TRBV29-1 joined to TRBJ2-3; the D region is possibly TRBD1 or TRBD2, each matching across 5 bases. The CDR3 region has the sequence CSVTSTGTPQLTDMQYF. Here is the DNA: TGCAGCGTTACTTCCACCGGGACCCCGCAACTCACAGATATGCAGTATTTT.